Listed below are T cell receptor beta chains from one sample, sequenced in a study of T cell changes during pregnancy in multiple sclerosis. Assay used: immunoSEQ multiplex PCR; TCRdb lists only in-frame clones, some missing. The sample includes about 52,000 clones, 90% to 95% of them seen just once. Sequencing used CD4+ T cells from peripheral blood mononuclear cells, obtained before pregnancy. Receptors were obtained from a female donor with multiple sclerosis, enrolled in a pregnancy study. Both conserved end residues are part of each CDR3. The order of the fields is V gene, J gene, CDR3 length, D gene, clone size, CDR3 DNA, CDR3 protein. A D gene is named only where the DNA matches it firmly. Clone size appears in some rows only: once, few, many, or a class for an expanded clone.

TRBV18	TRBJ1-1	16	TRBD1	few	TGTGCCAGCTCACCCCAGGGACAGGTAGCGAACACTGAAGCTTTCTTT	CASSPQGQVANTEAFF
TRBV19	TRBJ2-3	13	NA	NA	TGTGCCAGTAGTAAGCCTCCTGAGATTTGGCAGTATTTT	CASSKPPEIWQYF
TRBV11-2	TRBJ2-3	18	TRBD2	NA	TGTGCCAGCAGCTCAGGGGGACTAGCGGGACGGGCGGGGGATACGCAGTATTTT	CASSSGGLAGRAGDTQYF
TRBV5-1	TRBJ2-7	19	TRBD2	NA	TGCGCCAGCAGCTTGGCACTAGCGGTAACTCCGAAAATCAACTACGAGCAGTACTTC	CASSLALAVTPKINYEQYF
TRBV19	TRBJ2-1	18	TRBD2	NA	TGTGCCAGTAGTATAGTTTCGGGAGCGGGATCCTCCTACAATGAGCAGTTCTTC	CASSIVSGAGSSYNEQFF
TRBV19	TRBJ2-2	13	TRBD2	NA	TGTGCCAGTACGACGGGAGGCACCGGGGAGCTGTTTTTT	CASTTGGTGELFF
TRBV7-9	TRBJ2-1	16	TRBD2	NA	TGTGCCAGCAGACTAGCGGCGAGCGGGAGGAACAATGAGCAGTTCTTC	CASRLAASGRNNEQFF
TRBV5-4	TRBJ2-1	16	NA	NA	TGTGCCAGCAGCTTGAGCGCAGGGCCACGATACAATGAGCAGTTCTTC	CASSLSAGPRYNEQFF
TRBV30	TRBJ2-2	14	TRBD1	NA	TGTGCCTGGAGTGGAACAGGGGCCTCCGGGGAGCTGTTTTTT	CAWSGTGASGELFF
TRBV4-1	TRBJ2-7	15	TRBD2	NA	TGCGCCAGCAGCCAAGGTTGGACTAGCGGGAACGAGCAGTACTTC	CASSQGWTSGNEQYF
TRBV27	TRBJ1-2	13	TRBD1	NA	TGTGCCAGCAGTGCGCACACAGGGGTCGGCTACACCTTC	CASSAHTGVGYTF
TRBV30	TRBJ2-7	13	TRBD1	NA	TGTGCCTGGTCGGGGACAGGGGTCTACGAGCAGTACTTC	CAWSGTGVYEQYF
TRBV27	TRBJ1-1	12	NA	NA	TGTGCCAGCAGTTGGGGAGGGACTGAAGCTTTCTTT	CASSWGGTEAFF
TRBV11-2	TRBJ2-7	12	TRBD2	NA	TGTGCCAGCAGCCGGGAGGGGGGGGAGCAGTACTTC	CASSREGGEQYF
TRBV2	TRBJ2-7	11	NA	once	TGTGCCAGCAGCCGCGGGTACGAGCAGTACTTC	CASSRGYEQYF
TRBV28	TRBJ2-7	14	TRBD1	NA	TGTGCCAGCAGGCCGAGCAGGGGGTTCTACGAGCAGTACTTC	CASRPSRGFYEQYF
TRBV10-3	TRBJ1-1	13	TRBD1	NA	TGTGCCATCAGGGGACAGACGAACACTGAAGCTTTCTTT	CAIRGQTNTEAFF
TRBV2	TRBJ2-5	14	NA	NA	TGTGCCAGCAGCGCCGGGACATACCAAGAGACCCAGTACTTC	CASSAGTYQETQYF
TRBV27	TRBJ2-3	19	TRBD2	NA	TGTGCCAGCAGTACTCCGGGACTAGCGGGAGAAAGAGGCACAGATACGCAGTATTTT	CASSTPGLAGERGTDTQYF
TRBV7-2	TRBJ2-2	17	TRBD1	NA	TGTGCCAGCAGCTTAGGGACCCGCCAGGGGGCCACCGGGGAGCTGTTTTTT	CASSLGTRQGATGELFF
TRBV7-9	TRBJ1-2	19	NA	NA	TGTGCCAGCAGCTTCGGGCAGCCCCACAAAAAGGGAGGGGTAACTGGCTACACCTTC	CASSFGQPHKKGGVTGYTF
TRBV30	TRBJ1-3	16	NA	NA	TGTGCCTGGAGCCCGATCGGACAGACAGGCGGAAACACCATATATTTT	CAWSPIGQTGGNTIYF
TRBV6-4	TRBJ2-7	15	TRBD1	NA	TGTGCCAGCAGTGGGGGGACAGGGTCCTCCTACGAGCAGTACTTC	CASSGGTGSSYEQYF
TRBV5-6	TRBJ2-5	15	NA	once	TGTGCCAGCAGCTTGCTAGGGAGGGGGCAAGAGACCCAGTACTTC	CASSLLGRGQETQYF
TRBV30	TRBJ2-5	12	NA	once	TGTGCCTGGACCAGCGGGCAAGAGACCCAGTACTTC	CAWTSGQETQYF
TRBV5-5	TRBJ2-3	14	NA	NA	TGTGCCAGCAGCCACGGGACTAGCACAGATACGCAGTATTTT	CASSHGTSTDTQYF
TRBV14	TRBJ2-7	14	TRBD1	NA	TGTGCCAGCAGCTCTGGGACAGGCACCTACGAGCAGTACTTC	CASSSGTGTYEQYF
TRBV28	TRBJ1-2	14	TRBD1	NA	TGTGCCAGCACCCAGGACAGGGGCTTCTATGGCTACACCTTC	CASTQDRGFYGYTF
TRBV2	TRBJ1-5	15	NA	NA	TGTGCCAGCAATCCGGGACAAACTAGCAATCAGCCCCAGCATTTT	CASNPGQTSNQPQHF
TRBV5-1	TRBJ2-6	14	NA	NA	TGCGCCAGCAGCTTGATAGCTGGGGCCAACGTCCTGACTTTC	CASSLIAGANVLTF
TRBV28	TRBJ1-1	16	TRBD1	NA	TGTGCCAGCAGTAGTAGAACGGGACAGGGAAACACTGAAGCTTTCTTT	CASSSRTGQGNTEAFF
TRBV19	TRBJ1-1	15	NA	NA	TGTGCCAGTAGTCCGAAGATTCTTAGGAGCACTGAAGCTTTCTTT	CASSPKILRSTEAFF
TRBV19	TRBJ2-5	18	TRBD2	NA	TGTGCCAGTAGTGTAAAGGGGACTAGCGGGAGGAGTGGAGAGACCCAGTACTTC	CASSVKGTSGRSGETQYF
TRBV6-8	TRBJ1-2	18	NA	NA	TGTGCCAGCAGTACCAAACTAAGCCCGGGACAAAATAACTATGGCTACACCTTC	CASSTKLSPGQNNYGYTF
TRBV19	TRBJ2-7	18	NA	NA	TGTGCCAGTAGTGAACGGGGTTCAAGGATAGATGGACTCTACGAGCAGTACTTC	CASSERGSRIDGLYEQYF
TRBV6-1	TRBJ2-7	17	TRBD1	NA	TGTGCCAGCAGTGAACAATTAGTAAGGACAGGGGGCTACGAGCAGTACTTC	CASSEQLVRTGGYEQYF
TRBV20-1	TRBJ2-5	10	NA	NA	TGCAGTGCTAGTCAGGAGACCCAGTACTTC	CSASQETQYF
TRBV4-1	TRBJ1-1	13	TRBD1	NA	TGCGCCAGCAGCCAAGAGGGACAGCTTGAAGCTTTCTTT	CASSQEGQLEAFF
TRBV5-4	TRBJ2-1	17	TRBD2	NA	TGTGCCAGCAGCTTAGTTCGACTAGCGGGAGAAGTGAATGAGCAGTTCTTC	CASSLVRLAGEVNEQFF
TRBV6-5	TRBJ1-1	14	NA	NA	TGTGCCAGCAGCCAGGGTACGGGGAACACTGAAGCTTTCTTT	CASSQGTGNTEAFF
TRBV9	TRBJ2-5	13	NA	NA	TGTGCCAGCAGCCCTCCGCCTGGCGAGACCCAGTACTTC	CASSPPPGETQYF
TRBV6-6	TRBJ1-3	15	NA	NA	TGTGCCAGCAGTCAACAGGGCTTCTCTGGAAACACCATATATTTT	CASSQQGFSGNTIYF
TRBV7-9	TRBJ2-4	12	NA	NA	TGTGCCAGCAGCTCAGGGCAAAACATTCAGTACTTC	CASSSGQNIQYF
TRBV11-2	TRBJ2-3	15	NA	NA	TGTGCCAGCAGCGCCAGACTAGGAGCTACAGATACGCAGTATTTT	CASSARLGATDTQYF
TRBV5-4	TRBJ1-1	15	TRBD1	NA	TGTGCCAGCAGCACGGACAGGGAGCAGAACACTGAAGCTTTCTTT	CASSTDREQNTEAFF
TRBV9	TRBJ2-2	18	TRBD2	once	TGTGCCAGCAGCGACGGGGAGGTGTGGCGGGAGGCAACCGGGGAGCTGTTTTTT	CASSDGEVWREATGELFF
TRBV9	TRBJ2-5	16	TRBD2	NA	TGTGCCAGCAGCGTCACCGGGACTAGCGTACAAGAGACCCAGTACTTC	CASSVTGTSVQETQYF
TRBV6-5	TRBJ1-5	12	NA	NA	TGTGCCAGCAGCCACACCAGGGAGCCCCAGCATTTT	CASSHTREPQHF
TRBV19	TRBJ1-1	14	TRBD1	NA	TGTGCCAGTAGTGCTGGGACAGGGGGCACTGAAGCTTTCTTT	CASSAGTGGTEAFF
TRBV27	TRBJ1-5	16	NA	NA	TGTGCCAGCAGCCCGCGGGGGTTAAGGAGCAATCAGCCCCAGCATTTT	CASSPRGLRSNQPQHF